This T cell receptor (beta chain) came from a study of T cell responses to AZD1222 COVID-19 vaccine. Study-wide background: Investigators merged groups given second doses at roughly 4 or roughly 12 weeks.

Study-wide points: Variant regions that are unmutated are reportedly the target of nearly half of spike-specific TCRs. The CD4 TCRs associated with vaccination extended across spike and predominated at 160-218 and 743-854. It was only after the peak T cell response that any repertoires were sampled.

A remark on this clone: What it binds is unknown. Different DNA sequences within this sample yield the same CDR3.

Germline V CDR1 and CDR2: SGHNT, YENEEA. The CDR3 covers 15 residues. J gave up 2 bases and V 5 bases, and 4 bases lay outside the gene matches. Data came from immunoSEQ multiplex PCR; TCRdb stores just in-frame clones and leaves some out. The sample includes 90,000 to 120,000 clones, approximately 90% seen only once; the top ten take around 4.5%. The receptor was derived from an adult in good health. The specimen comprised peripheral blood, sampled on day 0 of AZD1222 vaccination. The V and J genes are TRBV11-3 and TRBJ1-3; 9 positions match TRBD1. CDR3 protein: CASSPGQGPGNTIYF. The DNA of the CDR3 is TGTGCCAGCAGCCCAGGACAGGGGCCTGGAAACACCATATATTTT.